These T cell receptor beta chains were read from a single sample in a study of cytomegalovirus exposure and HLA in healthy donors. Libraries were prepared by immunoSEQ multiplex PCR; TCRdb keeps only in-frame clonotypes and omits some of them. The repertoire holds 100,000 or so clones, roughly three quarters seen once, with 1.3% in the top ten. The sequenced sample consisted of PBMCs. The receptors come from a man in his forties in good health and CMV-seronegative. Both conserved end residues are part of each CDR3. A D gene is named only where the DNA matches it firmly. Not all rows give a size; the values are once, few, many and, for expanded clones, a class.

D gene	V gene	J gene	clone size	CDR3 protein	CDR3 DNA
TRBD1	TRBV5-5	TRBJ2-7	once	CASSLARQGTYEQYF	TGTGCCAGCAGCTTGGCGAGACAGGGGACGTACGAGCAGTACTTC
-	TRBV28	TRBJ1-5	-	CASSPDRPNQPQHF	TGTGCCAGCAGTCCAGACAGGCCCAATCAGCCCCAGCATTTT
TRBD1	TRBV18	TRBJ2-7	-	CASSPSAGGIYEQYF	TGTGCCAGCTCACCGTCAGCAGGGGGTATCTACGAGCAGTACTTC
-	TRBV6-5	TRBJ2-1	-	CASTPPGVRGSEQFF	TGTGCCAGCACCCCCCCGGGGGTCAGGGGGTCTGAGCAGTTCTTC
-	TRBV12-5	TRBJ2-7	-	CASGLGGYEQYF	TGTGCTAGTGGTTTGGGGGGCTACGAGCAGTACTTC
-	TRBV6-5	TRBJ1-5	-	CASSYRGTDQPQHF	TGTGCCAGCAGTTACAGGGGAACGGATCAGCCCCAGCATTTT
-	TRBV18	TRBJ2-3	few	CASSPRQGGASTDTQYF	TGTGCCAGCTCACCACGGCAGGGAGGAGCGAGCACAGATACGCAGTATTTT
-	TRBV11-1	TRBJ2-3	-	CASSSRTRPTSTDTQYF	TGTGCCAGCAGCTCAAGAACTCGCCCGACTAGCACAGATACGCAGTATTTT
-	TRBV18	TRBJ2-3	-	CASSPELSFHTQYF	TGTGCCAGCTCACCAGAGCTTAGCTTCCATACGCAGTATTTT
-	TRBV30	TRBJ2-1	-	CAGEGGDEQFF	TGTGCCGGGGAGGGGGGGGATGAGCAGTTCTTC
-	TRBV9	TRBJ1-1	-	CASSVGGGDSAFF	TGTGCCAGCAGCGTAGGGGGGGGCGACTCGGCTTTCTTT
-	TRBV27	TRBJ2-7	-	CASSHSGGKPYEQYF	TGTGCCAGCAGCCACTCGGGCGGGAAACCCTACGAGCAGTACTTC
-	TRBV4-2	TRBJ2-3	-	CASSQEPAAYTDTQYF	TGTGCCAGCAGCCAAGAACCAGCGGCCTACACAGATACGCAGTATTTT
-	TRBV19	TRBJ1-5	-	CASTRQLNSNQPQHF	TGTGCCAGTACCCGACAGCTCAATAGCAATCAGCCCCAGCATTTT
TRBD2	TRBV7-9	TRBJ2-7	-	CASSSAHRTSPYEQYF	TGTGCCAGCAGCTCAGCCCATCGGACTAGCCCCTACGAGCAGTACTTC
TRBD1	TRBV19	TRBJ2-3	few	CASSRRTGGTDTQYF	TGTGCCAGTAGCCGCCGGACAGGGGGCACAGATACGCAGTATTTT
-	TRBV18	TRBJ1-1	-	CASSPQGLNTEAFF	TGTGCCAGCTCACCTCAGGGATTGAACACTGAAGCTTTCTTT
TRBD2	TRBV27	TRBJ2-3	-	CASSRASEWGEGTDTQYF	TGTGCCAGCAGTAGGGCCTCGGAGTGGGGGGAGGGAACAGATACGCAGTATTTT
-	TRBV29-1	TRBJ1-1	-	CSAFSGNTEAFF	TGCAGCGCCTTTTCCGGTAACACTGAAGCTTTCTTT
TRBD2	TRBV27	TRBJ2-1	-	CASSSAGTGNEQFF	TGTGCCAGCAGTTCAGCGGGAACGGGAAATGAGCAGTTCTTC
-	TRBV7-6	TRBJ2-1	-	CASSLAVGGEQFF	TGTGCCAGCAGCTTAGCGGTGGGGGGTGAGCAGTTCTTC
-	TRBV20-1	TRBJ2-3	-	CSAIGTDTQYF	TGCAGTGCCATAGGCACAGATACGCAGTATTTT